What follows is one TCR beta chain and its context. Its antigen remains undetermined. Base qualities are not recorded, but no much larger clone differs from it by a single base. The data originate from a study of T cell clones after liver transplantation (dated by TCRdb to about 2019). Study-level background: The samples were obtained from ITN030ST, a randomized trial that attempted immunosuppression withdrawal within 2 years after liver transplantation. Donor-reactive T cell clones were identified by TCRbeta sequencing after a pre-transplant mixed lymphocyte reaction and then tracked in post-transplant blood. Third party-reactive TCRbeta sequences were also identified from pre-transplant MLRs to serve as an antigen-independent comparator for donor-reactive sequences. Three of the eight recipients were HCV-positive; the others were transplanted for non-autoimmune, non-viral indications. No induction therapy was given to the subjects, and standard immunosuppression was administered until randomization at 12-24 months post-transplant. Tolerance was defined as complete immunosuppression withdrawal for at least one year with no rise in liver enzymes beyond twice the upper limit of normal. Blood samples were collected pre-transplant, pre-randomization before withdrawal, and post-randomization after either complete withdrawal or failed withdrawal. Of the 8 liver transplant recipients making up the studied cohort, 3 were classified as tolerant and 5 as non-tolerant. Beyond this particular receptor, the publication reports: Once repertoire turnover was taken into account, donor-reactive detection showed a significant reduction for CD4 in 7 of 8 subjects and for CD8 in 8 of 8. Because no allograft tissue specimens were available, donor-reactive T cells may have migrated into the graft instead of being deleted. In 5 of 8 subjects, circulating donor-reactive CD4 TCRbeta sequences decreased significantly after transplant, regardless of tolerance or HCV status. Donor-reactive sequences declined more than third party-reactive ones, suggesting partial antigen-specific deletion unrelated to withdrawal success. Low numbers of available donor cells limited the measurable donor-reactive repertoire in two subjects. Because of small, heterogeneous patient numbers and non-standardized post-transplant time points, the conclusions were only preliminary.

Unstimulated PBMCs, after thawing, were stained for CD3, CD4 and CD8 and then FACS-sorted into CD3+CD4+ and CD3+CD8+ populations. All 8 studied subjects were randomized to withdrawal of immunosuppression. Genomic DNA was isolated with the Qiagen DNeasy Blood and Tissue Kit. V has 6 bases trimmed and J has 7 bases trimmed; junction bases matching no gene number 6. The CDR3 has 15 amino acids, counting the end cysteine and phenylalanine. The CDR3 DNA has 45 bases and is translated from base 1. From a lookup of the germline V gene, CDR1 and CDR2 are MDHEN and SYDVKM. Using immunoSEQ, frozen genomic DNA was subjected to high-throughput TCRbeta CDR3 sequencing, a process that included PCR amplification, mapping, bias correction and internal controls. Processing in the source paper ran as follows. Only productive rearrangements were retained, with each unique TCRbeta sequence defined by its CDR3 nucleotide sequence together with its V and J gene. For classification of a sequence as donor-reactive, at least 5-fold expansion in CFSE-low cells relative to unstimulated pre-transplant cells and a frequency of at least 0.01% were required. Minimum frequency thresholds were set for each subject based on the unstimulated sample with the lowest template count, ensuring at least 90% detection power. Jensen-Shannon divergence between the top 1000 TCRbeta sequences post- versus pre-transplant served as the measure of repertoire turnover. Two-sided Fisher's exact tests were used to test for changes in the detection of donor-reactive sequences. Held by TCRdb, this immuneACCESS table contains in-frame sequences only and omits some clones. Under half of the omission traces to an unresolved V gene where checked; the cause of the rest is unknown. D and trimming were read from the DNA, whereas the V and J calls and clone size are those reported in that table. A total of about 85,000 clones appear in this sample, around four fifths of them only once. The ten largest clones take up approximately 0.45% of the sample.

The sequence came from a human patient who received a liver transplant. After a transplant, certain T cells may trace back to the graft donor. Sequenced material: CD4+ T cells from blood, taken around 45 months after liver transplant. The rearrangement joined TRBV28 to TRBJ2-1, with 13 middle bases fitting TRBD2. The CDR3 has the sequence CASRQLAGGANEQFF. In nucleotides, the sequence is TGTGCCAGCAGGCAACTAGCGGGAGGGGCTAATGAGCAGTTCTTC.